The 14 T cell receptor beta chains reported below all come from one sample, sequenced in a study of cytomegalovirus exposure and HLA in healthy donors (dated by TCRdb to about 2017). To prepare the library, the immunoSEQ multiplex PCR assay was applied. For the multiplex PCR, a mixture combining 60 forward primers for TCR Vbeta segments and 13 reverse primers for TCR Jbeta segments was used. Here the immuneACCESS table is served through TCRdb, limited to in-frame sequences with V and J called. Missing clones are a known gap in these copies; in checked studies unresolved V genes cover under half, and the rest lacks a known reason. The sample includes more than 90,000 clones, with under 80% observed a single time. Approximately 10% of the sample goes to the ten largest clones. Material: PBMCs. These receptors originate from a woman aged 50 to 65 in good health and CMV-seropositive.

V and J are TRBV5-1 and TRBJ2-5, with 11 bases fitting TRBD2. This CDR3 is 16 amino acids long. Germline trimming cut 5 bases from V and 1 base from J; bases unmatched to any gene: 7. CDR1 is SGHRS, CDR2 YFSETQ, per germline. The DNA of the CDR3 is TGCGCCAGCAGGATAAGTGGGACTAGCGGCCAAGAGACCCAGTACTTC. This encodes CASRISGTSGQETQYF.

The chain is built from TRBV11-2 and TRBJ2-2; 7 bases are a match to TRBD1. Germline-derived CDR1 and CDR2 are SGHAT and FQNNGV. Unmatched junction bases numbered 8, after V lost 6 bases and J lost 4 bases. The CDR3 sequence is 15 residues long. CDR3 loop: CASSSIQGITGELFF. The CDR3 DNA reads TGTGCCAGCAGTTCCATACAGGGGATCACCGGGGAGCTGTTTTTT.

The chain links TRBV7-2 to TRBJ1-1; D is unclear. CDR1 is SGHTA and CDR2 is FQGNSA in the germline V gene. The CDR3 spans 14 residues. The V and J ends lost 4 bases and 3 bases respectively, with 12 bases between them. CDR3 in amino acids: CASSYDTQDTEAFF. The CDR3 DNA reads TGTGCCAGCAGCTACGATACCCAGGACACTGAAGCTTTCTTT.

The V call is TRBV5-1, the J call TRBJ2-7; 10 bases match TRBD2. V lost 5 bases and J lost 0; bases outside the gene matches: 11. Germline V gene data show CDR1 as SGHRS and CDR2 as YFSETQ. The CDR3 extends over 17 amino acids. CDR3 sequence: CASSQSGLAVNSYEQYF. The CDR3 coding sequence is TGCGCCAGCAGTCAATCCGGACTAGCGGTAAACTCCTACGAGCAGTACTTC.

This chain uses TRBV5-4 with TRBJ1-2, with D perhaps TRBD1 (5 bases). V lost 4 bases to trimming and J lost 3 bases, with 13 bases between them. Germline CDR1 is SGHNT and CDR2 is YYREEE (reference sequence). This CDR3 region has 14 residues. The CDR3, as DNA: TGTGCCAGCAGCCGCGAAGGGACTGACTATGGCTACACCTTC. It encodes CASSREGTDYGYTF.

This chain joins TRBV6-1 and TRBJ2-3; D is unresolved. The CDR3 has 15 amino acids. The V end lost 7 bases, the J end lost 2 bases, and 16 bases lay between the germline ends. Germline CDR1 is MNHNS and CDR2 is SASEGT. The CDR3 is CASTERPYTTDTQYF. The CDR3 coding sequence is TGTGCCAGCACAGAGCGTCCATACACCACAGATACGCAGTATTTT.

CDR3 bases: TGTGCCAGCAGTTATTCCCCCCAGAACACTGAAGCTTTCTTT. Protein product: CASSYSPQNTEAFF. The J gene is TRBJ1-1, the V gene TRBV6-5; no reliable D call. This CDR3 region has 14 residues. Trimming took 3 bases from V and 1 from J, leaving 9 bases between them. The germline V gene has CDR1 MNHEY and CDR2 SVGAGI.

The J gene is TRBJ2-3, the V gene TRBV19; TRBD2 matches at 14 bases. V gave up 4 bases and J gave up 1 base; unmatched junction bases: 4. Germline V CDR1 and CDR2: LNHDA, SQIVND (reference sequence). The CDR3 extends over 17 amino acids. This CDR3 reads CASSTPGLAGGTDTQYF. The CDR3 DNA reads as TGTGCCAGTAGTACCCCGGGACTAGCGGGAGGCACAGATACGCAGTATTTT. Supplemented by reference TRBV19 and TRBJ2-3, the full variable domain reads DGGITQSPKYLFRKEGQNVTLSCEQNLNHDAMYWYRQDPGQGLRLIYYSQIVNDFQKGDIAEGYSVSREKKESFPLTVTSAQKNPTAFYLCASSTPGLAGGTDTQYFGPGTRLTVL.

The CDR3 spells CASSLGQGSNEQFF. The CDR3 DNA sequence: TGCGCCAGCAGCTTGGGCCAGGGCTCCAATGAGCAGTTCTTC. J is TRBJ2-1 and V is TRBV5-1, with D possibly being TRBD1 (5 bases). Per germline, CDR1 SGHRS and CDR2 YFSETQ. CDR3 length: 14 residues. Trimming stripped 0 bases from V and 6 bases from J, with 10 bases between.

This chain uses TRBV4-3 with TRBJ1-2; 7 positions agree with TRBD1. The trim removed 3 bases at V and 2 bases at J, leaving 9 bases unmatched. The CDR3 runs 16 residues. Looked up from germline, CDR1 is LGHNA and CDR2 is YSLEER. This CDR3 is CASSQGLGDSNYGYTF. In nucleotides, the CDR3 is TGCGCCAGCAGCCAGGGGTTGGGGGACAGCAACTATGGCTACACCTTC.

The chain has TRBV30 and TRBJ2-3, with 9 bases identical to TRBD2. The CDR3 has 16 amino acids. The germline CDR1 and CDR2 sequences are GTSNPN and SVGIG (reference sequence). The V segment lost 4 bases and the J segment 6 bases; nucleotides outside the gene matches: 14. CDR3 residues: CAWTTGGGGASDTQYF. The CDR3 region has the DNA TGTGCCTGGACCACCGGGGGCGGGGGGGCATCGGATACGCAGTATTTT.

The chain links TRBV11-2 to TRBJ1-4, with a weak D call TRBD1 (5 bases). Germline CDR1 SGHAT, CDR2 FQNNGV. The V and J ends lost 5 bases and 5 bases respectively, with 18 bases between them. The length of the CDR3 is 16 residues. The CDR3 nucleotides read TGTGCCAGCAGCCCCCGATTCGACAGCCGAAATGAAAAACTGTTTTTT. Its translation is CASSPRFDSRNEKLFF.

The chain is built from TRBV19 and TRBJ1-2, with D uncertain. The CDR3 runs to 15 residues. Germline assignment: CDR1 LNHDA and CDR2 SQIVND (reference sequence). V was cut by 5 bases and J by 2 bases, with 15 bases left in between. CDR3 DNA sequence: TGTGCCAGTAGTTTGGAGAGGGCCCAAAACTATGGCTACACCTTC. Amino acids: CASSLERAQNYGYTF.

The chain couples TRBV7-3 to TRBJ2-2; D possibly corresponds to TRBD2 (6 bases). This CDR3 is built from 13 residues. Germline-derived CDR1 and CDR2 are SGHTA and FQGTGA. Between the trimmed V and J ends, which lost 4 bases and 4 bases, there was a span of 7 bases. In nucleotides, the CDR3 is TGTGCCAGCAGCTCGGGAGTCACCGGGGAGCTGTTTTTT. Its translation: CASSSGVTGELFF.